Sequencing of this T cell receptor (beta chain) was carried out in a study of blood T cell repertoires in COVID-19. Membership in each cohort depended on participant-reported clinical history. The CDR3 covers 16 residues. CDR1 is SGHVS, CDR2 FQNEAQ, per germline. After removal of 5 bases from V and 4 bases from J, the junction contained 3 bases not matched to a gene. A remark on this clone: The sample has other DNA sequences that encode this CDR3 too.

Profiling relied on immunoSEQ multiplex PCR, and the TCRdb table lists in-frame clones only, not all of them. Among roughly 250,000 clones, about 89% were seen once, and the ten largest hold roughly 9%. The sequenced material came from PBMCs or T cells enriched from blood (not recorded which). The chain is built from TRBV7-8 and TRBJ2-2; 14 nucleotides match TRBD2. The receptor was derived from a middle-aged man who had recovered from COVID-19. CDR3 bases: TGTGCCAGCAGCCGACTAGCGGGAGGGCTCACCGGGGAGCTGTTTTTT. It specifies CASSRLAGGLTGELFF.